Below are 5 T cell receptor beta chains sequenced from a single sample in a study of post-analysis software for immune sequencing data. These TCRs' antigens remain unknown. Whole-study findings and limits: There were a few TRBV segments more frequent in patients than controls, and TRBV5-6, TRBV5-1 and TRBV20-1 were among them.

The authors incorporated unique molecular identifiers into the TCR beta cDNA libraries. Each CDR3 protein gets one entry after TCRdb re-called the PCR reads with MiXCR. The sample has more than 500,000 distinct CDR3 sequences, roughly 34% seen once. Sequencing input: blood. Source of these receptors: a girl under 18 with multiple sclerosis.

The gene calls are TRBV14 and TRBJ2-4; tentatively, D is TRBD1 (6 bases). From germline, CDR1 is SGHDN and CDR2 FVKESK. The CDR3 runs to 20 residues. V was trimmed by 6 bases and J by 3 bases, leaving 30 bases between them. The CDR3 DNA reads as TGTGCCAGCAGGTACCGGACTGGTGAAGGGACACCGACGGGCAAAAACATTCAGTACTTC. Protein product: CASRYRTGEGTPTGKNIQYF. The variable domain in full, completed from reference TRBV14 and TRBJ2-4, reads EAGVTQFPSHSVIEKGQTVTLRCDPISGHDNLYWYRRVMGKEIKFLLHFVKESKQDESGMPNNRFLAERTGGTYSTLKVQPAELEDSGVYFCASRYRTGEGTPTGKNIQYFGAGTRLSVL.

This clonotype was counted a few times. The chain uses TRBV20-1 and TRBJ2-5, with TRBD1 matching 9 bases. Judging by the DNA end, TRBJ2-7 fits better; the J call may be wrong. In germline, CDR1 is DFQATT, CDR2 SNEGSKA (reference sequence). The CDR3 totals 14 residues. This CDR3 reads CSAQWDRDGYEQYF. CDR3 DNA: TGCAGTGCCCAATGGGACAGGGATGGCTACGAGCAGTACTTC.

The J gene is TRBJ2-5, the V gene TRBV29-1, with D perhaps matching TRBD2 (6 bases). In germline, CDR1 is SQVTM, CDR2 ANQGSEA. V was shortened by 4 bases and J by 5 bases, with 20 bases between the two germline ends. CDR3 length: 15 residues. CDR3 in amino acids: CSVGGEASVGETQYF. The CDR3 nucleotides are TGCAGCGTTGGCGGAGAGGCTAGCGTGGGGGAGACCCAGTACTTC.

V and J are TRBV5-1 and TRBJ2-6; TRBD1 is a possible D gene (5 bases). CDR3 length: 15 residues. Germline assignment: CDR1 SGHRS and CDR2 YFSETQ. Trimming took 3 bases from V and 0 from J, leaving 7 bases between them. CDR3 bases: TGCGCCAGCAGCTGGGGCCTCTCTGGGGCCAACGTCCTGACTTTC. Its protein is CASSWGLSGANVLTF.

Ten or more counts support this clonotype. In nucleotides, the CDR3 is TGCGCCAGCAGCTTGATTGGGGGCGGACAAGAGACCCAGTACTTC. Its translation: CASSLIGGGQETQYF. This chain joins TRBV5-1 and TRBJ2-5; tentatively, D is TRBD1 (6 bases). Germline assignment: CDR1 SGHRS and CDR2 YFSETQ. The CDR3 contains 15 residues. The V and J ends lost 1 base and 2 bases respectively, with 12 bases between them.